Each of the 16 T cell receptor beta chains below was sequenced from the same sample in a study of blood T cell repertoires in COVID-19. Profiling relied on immunoSEQ multiplex PCR, and the TCRdb table lists in-frame clones only, not all of them. The table includes about 210,000 clones, around 84% detected once. The specimen was peripheral blood. These receptors originate from a woman older than 75 with COVID-19, enrolled during active disease.

V gene TRBV12-3 or TRBV12-4 combines with J gene TRBJ2-1; 7 nucleotides match TRBD1. With 10 bases clipped from V and 9 bases from J, the junction kept 12 bases outside the gene matches. CDR3 size: 13 residues. CDR3 region: CATRDSRVFEQFF. For the CDR3, the DNA is TGTGCCACCCGGGACAGTCGAGTCTTTGAGCAGTTCTTC.

The J gene is TRBJ1-2, the V gene TRBV18; D is undetermined. The length of the CDR3 is 13 residues. The V end was cut by 2 bases, the J end by 2 bases, with 6 bases between. Germline CDR1 and CDR2: KGHSH and LQKENI. For the CDR3, the DNA is TGTGCCAGCTCACCAGGGCAGAACTATGGCTACACCTTC. Translating gives CASSPGQNYGYTF. Together with reference TRBV18 and TRBJ1-2, the CDR3 gives the full variable domain: NAGVMQNPRHLVRRRGQEARLRCSPMKGHSHVYWYRQLPEEGLKFMVYLQKENIIDESGMPKERFSAEFPKEGPSILRIQQVVRGDSAAYFCASSPGQNYGYTFGSGTRLTVV.

V is TRBV7-2 and J is TRBJ2-3, with D perhaps matching TRBD2 (6 bases). CDR1 is SGHTA and CDR2 is FQGNSA in the germline V gene. The CDR3 has 15 residues. V dropped 6 bases and J dropped 3 bases, with 16 bases sitting between them. The CDR3 sequence is CASRKGGAGTDTQYF. The CDR3 nucleotides are TGTGCCAGCAGAAAGGGCGGGGCCGGGACAGATACGCAGTATTTT.

V is TRBV6-2 or TRBV6-3 and J is TRBJ1-1, with TRBD1 matching 8 bases. CDR1 is MNHEY, CDR2 SVGEGT, per germline. The CDR3 covers 12 residues. The V and J ends lost 4 bases and 8 bases, in that order; junction bases with no gene match: 3. The CDR3 DNA reads as TGTGCCAGCAGTTTACGACAGGGGGAAGCTTTCTTT. Its protein is CASSLRQGEAFF.

The chain has TRBV18 and TRBJ2-7; 9 nucleotides agree with TRBD1. The CDR3 loop spans 16 amino acids. V trimming: 3 bases; J trimming: 2 bases; junction bases outside the gene matches: 8. CDR1 and CDR2 from the germline V gene are KGHSH and LQKENI. In DNA form, the CDR3 reads TGTGCCAGCTCACCGCTAGACAGGGGGGATCCCTACGAGCAGTACGTC. Translation: CASSPLDRGDPYEQYV.

This chain joins TRBV7-8 and TRBJ2-6; 9 bases line up with TRBD1. The ends lost 3 bases at V and 0 bases at J; junction bases unmatched: 6. The CDR3 covers 18 residues. Germline assignment: CDR1 SGHVS and CDR2 FQNEAQ. As DNA, the CDR3 is TGTGCCAGCAGCTTTAAGGGGACAGGGACCTCTGGGGCCAACGTCCTGACTTTC. This encodes CASSFKGTGTSGANVLTF.

V is TRBV7-2 and J is TRBJ2-1; 10 positions agree with TRBD2. This CDR3 has 14 residues. CDR1 SGHTA and CDR2 FQGNSA come from the germline V gene. J lost 8 bases, V lost 3 bases, and 4 bases had no gene match. This CDR3 is CASSFQLAGDEQFF. The CDR3 bases are TGTGCCAGCAGCTTCCAGCTAGCGGGGGATGAGCAGTTCTTC.

In its sample, this clone was seen once. The V gene is TRBV27, the J gene TRBJ2-2, with 8 bases lining up with TRBD1. The trim removed 0 bases at V and 2 bases at J, leaving 5 bases unmatched. The CDR3 contains 17 residues. Germline CDR1 is MNHEY and CDR2 is SMNVEV (reference sequence). DNA for the CDR3: TGTGCCAGCAGTTTATCGGCAGGGGGCGCAAACACCGGGGAGCTGTTTTTT. Protein product: CASSLSAGGANTGELFF.

The chain recombines TRBV5-5 with TRBJ1-6; D may be TRBD1 (6 bases). The CDR3 is 15 amino acids. Trimming removed 4 bases at V and 8 bases at J, with 16 bases between. The germline gives CDR1 SGHKS, CDR2 YYEKEE (reference sequence). The CDR3 DNA is TGTGCCAGCAGCATGAGGGGGACCCGGGATTCACCCCTCCACTTT. This gives the protein CASSMRGTRDSPLHF. The variable domain in full, completed from reference TRBV5-5 and TRBJ1-6, reads DAGVTQSPTHLIKTRGQQVTLRCSPISGHKSVSWYQQVLGQGPQFIFQYYEKEERGRGNFPDRFSARQFPNYSSELNVNALLLGDSALYLCASSMRGTRDSPLHFGNGTRLTVT.

The V call is TRBV3-1 (or the pseudogene TRBV3-2), the J call TRBJ1-5, with a weak D call TRBD1 (5 bases). CDR3 length equals 14 residues. Germline-derived CDR1 and CDR2 are LGHDT and YNNKEL (reference sequence). V was shortened by 5 bases and J by 3 bases, with 11 bases between the two germline ends. The CDR3 sequence is CASSSQGTNQPQHF. DNA of the CDR3: TGTGCCAGCAGCTCGCAGGGTACCAATCAGCCCCAGCATTTT.

V is TRBV5-5 and J is TRBJ2-2, with TRBD2 identical over 9 bases. Trimming cost V 4 bases and J 3 bases; bases outside gene matches: 7. Germline CDR1 reads SGHKS; CDR2 reads YYEKEE (reference sequence). The CDR3 extends over 16 amino acids. CDR3 in amino acids: CASSGLAGDYTGELFF. CDR3 coding DNA: TGTGCCAGCAGCGGATTAGCGGGGGACTACACCGGGGAGCTGTTTTTT.

The chain employs TRBV21-1 and TRBJ1-4; the table's D call, TRBD1, has no DNA check behind it. TRBV21-1 is listed as a pseudogene. The CDR3 is 12 amino acids. CDR3 region: CASSKAAEKLFF. In DNA form, the CDR3 reads TGTGCCAGCAGCAAAGCGGCTGAAAAACTGTTTTTT.

The V call is TRBV6-5, the J call TRBJ1-2; 11 bases are a match to TRBD1. The CDR3 extends over 14 amino acids. J was trimmed by 4 bases and V by 6 bases; bases with no gene match: 4. CDR1 and CDR2 (germline): MNHEY, SVGAGI. The CDR3 reads CASRDRGRAYGYTF. Here the CDR3 DNA reads TGTGCCAGCAGGGACAGGGGGCGCGCCTATGGCTACACCTTC.

The V gene is TRBV19, the J gene TRBJ1-1, with 8 bases lining up with TRBD1. CDR1 LNHDA and CDR2 SQIVND come from the germline V gene (reference sequence). With 10 bases clipped from V and 0 bases from J, the junction kept 4 bases outside the gene matches. This CDR3 has 13 amino acids. The CDR3 coding sequence is TGTGCCACCGGGACAGGAATGAACACTGAAGCTTTCTTT. Translating it yields CATGTGMNTEAFF.

V is TRBV18 and J is TRBJ2-5, with 7 bases lining up with TRBD2. V trimming: 4 bases; J trimming: 2 bases; junction bases outside the gene matches: 4. Germline V gives CDR1 KGHSH, CDR2 LQKENI. The CDR3 runs 14 residues. The CDR3 region has the DNA TGTGCCAGCTCACGGGGGGGGAATCAAGAGACCCAGTACTTC. Protein: CASSRGGNQETQYF. The variable domain in full, with the rest retrieved from reference TRBV18 and TRBJ2-5, is NAGVMQNPRHLVRRRGQEARLRCSPMKGHSHVYWYRQLPEEGLKFMVYLQKENIIDESGMPKERFSAEFPKEGPSILRIQQVVRGDSAAYFCASSRGGNQETQYFGPGTRLLVL.

The genes are TRBV3-1 (or the pseudogene TRBV3-2) and TRBJ2-1; maybe TRBD2 (6 bases). Trimming pared 4 bases from V and 0 bases from J, leaving 13 bases between. CDR1 and CDR2 (germline): LGHDT, YNNKEL (reference sequence). The CDR3 contains 16 residues. Here the CDR3 reads CASSLGLASSYNEQFF. CDR3 in DNA: TGTGCCAGCAGCCTGGGACTTGCGAGCTCCTACAATGAGCAGTTCTTC.